This T cell receptor beta chain stems from a study of immune cell composition in non-small cell lung cancer (dated by TCRdb to 2015 to 2018). About the study as a whole: To assign histologic subtype, which was mostly lung adenocarcinoma or squamous cell carcinoma, H&E was combined with p63, CK5, Napsin A and TTF-1 immunohistochemistry. Adaptive Biotechnologies TCR-beta sequencing was carried out on some 35 paired NSCLC tumour and non-adjacent lung specimens, as well as on around 25 tumour-only specimens. In supplementary cohort #1, which comprised 10 to 11 lung adenocarcinoma cases, paired tumour/lung TCR-beta sequencing was performed and TIL populations were generated so that tumour reactivity could be assessed. Four tumour specimens with TCR-beta data were of rare histological subtypes and were excluded from the subtype comparisons. The paper as a whole reports these results and caveats: In 10 adenocarcinoma cases, maximal tumour-associated clone frequency correlated strongly with TIL tumour reactivity, whereas overall clonality did not. Tumour-associated clones >0.5% occurred in nearly half of NSCLC cases: around 32% of adenocarcinomas versus 75% of squamous carcinomas. Only 10 cases were included in the reactivity cohort, and sequence sharing between tumour-reactive clones and the dominant in vivo tumour-associated clones was not shown. Smoking pack-years did not significantly correlate with tumour TCR-beta clonality.

A two-step multiplex PCR was used to amplify TCR-beta CDR3 regions from genomic DNA, and Illumina-compatible adaptors were added in the second step. TCR-beta immunosequencing was carried out on an Illumina platform through the commercial immunoSEQ service. The original methods were these. Repertoires were summarised as Top 10 Clones, the percentage of T-cell templates from the ten most frequent sequences, and productive clonality. Productive clonality ranged from 0 to 1, with 1 indicating a monoclonal population. Tumour-associated clones, identified using log10 scatter plots, were defined as sequences that made up at least 0.1% of tumour T-cell templates and were not found in the matched non-adjacent lung. Student's t-tests were used for two-group comparisons, ANOVA was used for stages, and linear regression was used for relationships, with analyses conducted in GraphPad Prism7 and R. The source is immuneACCESS, and TCRdb retained only in-frame sequences with V and J called. Part of the clones is not carried over; for the studies checked, unresolved V genes explain less than half of this, and the remainder is unexplained. V and J calls and clone size are copied from that table; D and trimming were computed from the DNA. Within this sample are about 3,300 clones, with roughly 72% of them counted one time only. Around 4.8% of the sample lies in the top ten.

Inclusive of the bounding cysteine and phenylalanine, the CDR3 is 13 residues long. Just the 39-base CDR3 DNA is kept, in frame starting at base 1. CDR1 and CDR2, per the germline V gene, are MNHEY and SVGAGI. Relative to germline, V is 8 bases shorter and J is 6 bases shorter, with 16 bases between their ends. Normal lung samples were non-adjacent lung tissue taken as far from the tumour as possible, at least 3 cm away, from the same patient. Frozen aliquots of unsorted single-cell suspensions were used for genomic DNA extraction with the QIAamp DNA kit. Tissues arrived within 2 hours of resection and were immediately processed into single-cell suspensions. Tissue was mechanically dissociated and enzymatically digested with DNase I, collagenase I and hyaluronidase for approximately 32 minutes at 37 °C, then filtered and RBC-lysed. As regards this clone: Its specific antigen is unknown. The sample holds no much larger clone one base away, and base qualities are not on file.

The material sequenced was non-adjacent lung tissue. This receptor was identified in a human donor with non-small cell lung cancer. The chain employs TRBV6-5 and TRBJ1-1, with a tentative D gene TRBD1 over 6 matching bases. The base sequence is TGTGCCAGCTCGCAGGGGCCCAGGGCTGAAGCTTTCTTT. This codes for CASSQGPRAEAFF.